These T cell receptor beta chains were read from a single sample in a study of technical replicates of blood from a handful of donors. Profiled with immunoSEQ multiplex PCR; TCRdb holds only in-frame clones, not every one. Of 10,000 to 15,000 clones in the sample, almost 95% were seen once. The sequencing input was PBMCs. The receptor set was obtained from a human donor in good health. Each CDR3 is given with its conserved first and last residue. A D gene is named only where the DNA matches it firmly. Size values are once, few and many counts, or a class for expanded clones, and some rows have none.

V gene: TRBV6-1; J gene: TRBJ2-5; D gene: TRBD2; clone size: -; CDR3 protein: CASSEVRGGQETQYF; CDR3 DNA: TGTGCCAGCAGTGAAGTACGGGGGGGACAAGAGACCCAGTACTTC
V gene: TRBV18; J gene: TRBJ2-4; D gene: -; clone size: -; CDR3 protein: CASSPRQGAGVHF; CDR3 DNA: TGTGCCAGCTCACCGCGACAGGGAGCGGGGGTTCACTTC
V gene: TRBV6-1; J gene: TRBJ2-5; D gene: -; clone size: -; CDR3 protein: CASSEEAGRWETQYF; CDR3 DNA: TGTGCCAGCAGTGAAGAGGCAGGCCGATGGGAGACCCAGTACTTC
V gene: TRBV9; J gene: TRBJ2-1; D gene: TRBD2; clone size: -; CDR3 protein: CASSPIAGANEQFF; CDR3 DNA: TGTGCCAGCAGCCCCATAGCGGGGGCCAATGAGCAGTTCTTC
V gene: TRBV13; J gene: TRBJ1-1; D gene: TRBD1; clone size: -; CDR3 protein: CASSLEAGGQAFF; CDR3 DNA: TGTGCCAGCAGCTTAGAGGCAGGGGGTCAAGCTTTCTTT
V gene: TRBV7-2; J gene: TRBJ2-7; D gene: TRBD2; clone size: -; CDR3 protein: CASSLGTSGSYEQYF; CDR3 DNA: TGTGCCAGCAGCTTGGGGACTAGCGGTTCCTACGAGCAGTACTTC
V gene: TRBV6-5; J gene: TRBJ2-1; D gene: -; clone size: once; CDR3 protein: CASLSGFYNEQFF; CDR3 DNA: TGTGCCAGTCTTTCAGGGTTCTACAATGAGCAGTTCTTC
V gene: TRBV18; J gene: TRBJ2-1; D gene: -; clone size: -; CDR3 protein: CASSPPGQGSSYNEQFF; CDR3 DNA: TGTGCCAGCTCACCACCGGGGCAGGGAAGCTCCTACAATGAGCAGTTCTTC
V gene: TRBV30; J gene: TRBJ1-5; D gene: -; clone size: -; CDR3 protein: CAWSEAGHQPQHF; CDR3 DNA: TGTGCCTGGAGTGAGGCAGGTCATCAGCCCCAGCATTTT
V gene: TRBV6-1; J gene: TRBJ2-7; D gene: TRBD2; clone size: -; CDR3 protein: CASSEYPPSSSGSSYEQYF; CDR3 DNA: TGTGCCAGCAGTGAATACCCACCTAGCTCCAGCGGGAGCTCCTACGAGCAGTACTTC
V gene: TRBV10-2; J gene: TRBJ2-1; D gene: -; clone size: -; CDR3 protein: CASSPIDSSYNEQFF; CDR3 DNA: TGCGCCAGCTCTCCCATCGACAGCTCCTACAATGAGCAGTTCTTC
V gene: TRBV9; J gene: TRBJ2-1; D gene: -; clone size: -; CDR3 protein: CASSVGPLANSPDEQFF; CDR3 DNA: TGTGCCAGCAGCGTAGGTCCCCTAGCGAACTCTCCGGATGAGCAGTTCTTC
V gene: TRBV5-3; J gene: TRBJ2-1; D gene: TRBD2; clone size: -; CDR3 protein: CARSEATRTSGYNEQFF; CDR3 DNA: TGTGCCAGAAGCGAGGCGACACGGACTAGCGGATACAATGAGCAGTTCTTC
V gene: TRBV14; J gene: TRBJ1-2; D gene: -; clone size: -; CDR3 protein: CASSAYRAPPYGYTF; CDR3 DNA: TGTGCCAGCAGCGCTTACAGGGCCCCCCCCTATGGCTACACCTTC
V gene: TRBV29-1; J gene: TRBJ1-1; D gene: -; clone size: -; CDR3 protein: CSVRRGGENTEAFF; CDR3 DNA: TGCAGCGTCCGGAGGGGGGGGGAGAACACTGAAGCTTTCTTT
V gene: TRBV5-1; J gene: TRBJ2-1; D gene: TRBD2; clone size: -; CDR3 protein: CASSLGLAGARDEQFF; CDR3 DNA: TGCGCCAGCAGCTTGGGACTAGCGGGTGCTAGGGATGAGCAGTTCTTC
V gene: TRBV5-1; J gene: TRBJ2-2; D gene: TRBD2; clone size: -; CDR3 protein: CASSQGLAGDGTGELFF; CDR3 DNA: TGCGCCAGCAGCCAAGGACTAGCGGGAGATGGCACCGGGGAGCTGTTTTTT
V gene: TRBV28; J gene: TRBJ1-2; D gene: -; clone size: -; CDR3 protein: CATNVDRGYGYTF; CDR3 DNA: TGTGCCACCAACGTTGATCGAGGCTATGGCTACACCTTC
V gene: TRBV27; J gene: TRBJ2-1; D gene: -; clone size: -; CDR3 protein: CASSFPGAISRYNEQFF; CDR3 DNA: TGTGCCAGCAGTTTCCCGGGAGCGATTAGTAGGTACAATGAGCAGTTCTTC
V gene: TRBV7-9; J gene: TRBJ2-2; D gene: -; clone size: -; CDR3 protein: CASSNGALNTGELFF; CDR3 DNA: TGTGCCAGCAGTAATGGGGCCCTGAACACCGGGGAGCTGTTTTTT
V gene: TRBV30; J gene: TRBJ2-3; D gene: -; clone size: once; CDR3 protein: CAWSVSGYTQYF; CDR3 DNA: TGTGCCTGGAGTGTATCGGGATATACGCAGTATTTT
V gene: TRBV12-5; J gene: TRBJ2-3; D gene: -; clone size: -; CDR3 protein: CASGLADSGGQYF; CDR3 DNA: TGTGCTAGTGGCCTCGCAGACTCCGGGGGGCAGTATTTT
V gene: TRBV11-2; J gene: TRBJ2-5; D gene: TRBD2; clone size: -; CDR3 protein: CASSHRLAGKETQYF; CDR3 DNA: TGTGCCAGCAGTCATCGACTAGCGGGGAAAGAGACCCAGTACTTC
V gene: TRBV28; J gene: TRBJ2-1; D gene: -; clone size: -; CDR3 protein: CASNEQRSTYNEQFF; CDR3 DNA: TGTGCCAGCAACGAGCAACGAAGCACTTACAATGAGCAGTTCTTC
V gene: TRBV30; J gene: TRBJ2-1; D gene: -; clone size: -; CDR3 protein: CAWSRQLEQFF; CDR3 DNA: TGTGCCTGGAGTAGACAACTTGAGCAGTTCTTC
V gene: TRBV5-1; J gene: TRBJ2-7; D gene: -; clone size: -; CDR3 protein: CASSSQTDGPYEQYF; CDR3 DNA: TGCGCCAGCAGCTCCCAAACAGACGGTCCCTACGAGCAGTACTTC
V gene: TRBV6-1; J gene: TRBJ2-2; D gene: TRBD1; clone size: -; CDR3 protein: CASSDGQGAGELFF; CDR3 DNA: TGTGCCAGCAGTGACGGACAGGGCGCCGGGGAGCTGTTTTTT
V gene: TRBV11-2; J gene: TRBJ1-1; D gene: -; clone size: -; CDR3 protein: CASSQGLNTEAFF; CDR3 DNA: TGTGCCAGCAGCCAGGGACTCAACACTGAAGCTTTCTTT
V gene: TRBV30; J gene: TRBJ1-1; D gene: -; clone size: -; CDR3 protein: CAWSTPGLTNTEAFF; CDR3 DNA: TGTGCCTGGAGTACACCTGGGCTTACGAACACTGAAGCTTTCTTT
V gene: TRBV5-5; J gene: TRBJ1-2; D gene: TRBD1; clone size: -; CDR3 protein: CASSVTGTANYGYTF; CDR3 DNA: TGTGCCAGCAGCGTCACCGGGACAGCTAACTATGGCTACACCTTC
V gene: TRBV5-1; J gene: TRBJ1-5; D gene: TRBD1; clone size: -; CDR3 protein: CASSWGTGDSNQPQHF; CDR3 DNA: TGCGCCAGCAGCTGGGGGACAGGGGATAGCAATCAGCCCCAGCATTTT
V gene: TRBV11-2; J gene: TRBJ2-7; D gene: TRBD2; clone size: -; CDR3 protein: CASSQGLAGRFSYEQYF; CDR3 DNA: TGTGCCAGCAGCCAGGGACTAGCGGGCCGATTCTCCTACGAGCAGTACTTC
V gene: TRBV7-7; J gene: TRBJ2-2; D gene: TRBD2; clone size: -; CDR3 protein: CASSSVLAGGATGELFF; CDR3 DNA: TGTGCCAGCAGCTCCGTACTAGCGGGAGGAGCCACCGGGGAGCTGTTTTTT
V gene: TRBV6-5; J gene: TRBJ2-7; D gene: TRBD2; clone size: -; CDR3 protein: CASSRGLASGYEQYF; CDR3 DNA: TGTGCCAGCAGCCGCGGACTAGCTAGTGGGTACGAGCAGTACTTC
V gene: TRBV19; J gene: TRBJ2-6; D gene: TRBD1; clone size: -; CDR3 protein: CASSPGQGAAGANVLTF; CDR3 DNA: TGTGCCAGTAGTCCGGGACAGGGGGCTGCTGGGGCCAACGTCCTGACTTTC
V gene: TRBV30; J gene: TRBJ2-3; D gene: TRBD1; clone size: -; CDR3 protein: CAWNPGQGYFITDTQYF; CDR3 DNA: TGTGCCTGGAATCCGGGACAGGGGTATTTTATCACAGATACGCAGTATTTT
V gene: TRBV7-8; J gene: TRBJ1-1; D gene: -; clone size: -; CDR3 protein: CASSLVVRPTTNPNTEAFF; CDR3 DNA: TGTGCCAGCAGCTTAGTGGTTAGACCCACTACCAACCCGAACACTGAAGCTTTCTTT
V gene: TRBV28; J gene: TRBJ1-4; D gene: -; clone size: -; CDR3 protein: CASSLRGGNEKLFF; CDR3 DNA: TGTGCCAGCAGTTTAAGGGGGGGTAATGAAAAACTGTTTTTT
V gene: TRBV11-3; J gene: TRBJ2-4; D gene: -; clone size: -; CDR3 protein: CASSTRMEGIQYF; CDR3 DNA: TGTGCCAGCAGCACGCGGATGGAGGGCATTCAGTACTTC
V gene: TRBV30; J gene: TRBJ1-2; D gene: -; clone size: -; CDR3 protein: CAWSSVGIGYTF; CDR3 DNA: TGTGCCTGGAGCAGCGTAGGCATTGGCTACACCTTC
V gene: TRBV7-8; J gene: TRBJ2-1; D gene: TRBD2; clone size: -; CDR3 protein: CASTSGTSAYNEQFF; CDR3 DNA: TGTGCCAGCACCTCCGGGACTAGTGCGTACAATGAGCAGTTCTTC
V gene: TRBV7-9; J gene: TRBJ2-7; D gene: TRBD2; clone size: -; CDR3 protein: CASSFSSGIKAYF; CDR3 DNA: TGTGCCAGCAGCTTTAGTAGCGGGATTAAGGCGTACTTC
V gene: TRBV4-1; J gene: TRBJ2-7; D gene: TRBD2; clone size: -; CDR3 protein: CASSQDWFSGRPSISYEQYF; CDR3 DNA: TGCGCCAGCAGCCAAGATTGGTTTAGCGGGAGGCCATCTATCTCCTACGAGCAGTACTTC
V gene: TRBV4-2; J gene: TRBJ2-2; D gene: TRBD2; clone size: -; CDR3 protein: CASSQRHGSGRLNTGELFF; CDR3 DNA: TGTGCCAGCAGCCAACGTCATGGTAGCGGGAGGCTGAACACCGGGGAGCTGTTTTTT
V gene: TRBV5-1; J gene: TRBJ1-5; D gene: -; clone size: -; CDR3 protein: CASSLDIHQPQHF; CDR3 DNA: TGCGCCAGCAGCTTGGACATTCATCAGCCCCAGCATTTT
V gene: TRBV2; J gene: TRBJ1-2; D gene: TRBD1; clone size: -; CDR3 protein: CASSSGTDYGYTF; CDR3 DNA: TGTGCCAGCAGCTCCGGGACAGATTATGGCTACACCTTC
V gene: TRBV7-2; J gene: TRBJ2-1; D gene: -; clone size: -; CDR3 protein: CASSHYNEQFF; CDR3 DNA: TGTGCCAGCAGCCATTACAATGAGCAGTTCTTC
V gene: TRBV5-1; J gene: TRBJ1-3; D gene: -; clone size: -; CDR3 protein: CASSSEQGNTIYF; CDR3 DNA: TGCGCCAGCAGCTCAGAACAAGGAAACACCATATATTTT
V gene: TRBV6-1; J gene: TRBJ2-7; D gene: -; clone size: -; CDR3 protein: CASSEGAGQRYEQYF; CDR3 DNA: TGTGCCAGCAGTGAGGGGGCGGGCCAACGCTACGAGCAGTACTTC
V gene: TRBV7-9; J gene: TRBJ2-5; D gene: TRBD1; clone size: -; CDR3 protein: CASSSTGVETQYF; CDR3 DNA: TGTGCCAGCAGCTCGACAGGGGTGGAGACCCAGTACTTC
V gene: TRBV5-1; J gene: TRBJ2-7; D gene: TRBD2; clone size: -; CDR3 protein: CASSFLLAEGNEQYF; CDR3 DNA: TGCGCCAGCAGCTTTCTACTAGCGGAAGGGAACGAGCAGTACTTC
V gene: TRBV11-2; J gene: TRBJ2-5; D gene: -; clone size: -; CDR3 protein: CASSLNVLARETQYF; CDR3 DNA: TGTGCCAGCAGCTTAAACGTCCTAGCCCGGGAGACCCAGTACTTC
V gene: TRBV7-9; J gene: TRBJ2-2; D gene: -; clone size: -; CDR3 protein: CASSPLSGAGELFF; CDR3 DNA: TGTGCCAGCAGCCCGCTCTCAGGGGCCGGGGAGCTGTTTTTT
V gene: TRBV7-9; J gene: TRBJ2-5; D gene: -; clone size: -; CDR3 protein: CASSTGLLIQETQYF; CDR3 DNA: TGTGCCAGCAGCACGGGACTCTTAATTCAAGAGACCCAGTACTTC